This TCR beta chain comes out of a study of T cell changes during pregnancy in multiple sclerosis. The CDR3 length is 12 residues. Germline CDR1 SQVTM, CDR2 ANQGSEA. V gave up 5 bases and J gave up 3 bases, with 8 bases separating them. Produced via immunoSEQ multiplex PCR; TCRdb's table is partial and in-frame only. The repertoire has roughly 49,000 clones, approximately 95% of them found once; the top ten carry around 6.4%. The TCR was taken from a female donor with multiple sclerosis, enrolled in a pregnancy study. The sample in question was CD8+ T cells from peripheral blood mononuclear cells, obtained in the first trimester of pregnancy. J is TRBJ2-1 and V is TRBV29-1; D might be TRBD2 (6 bases). CDR3 region: CSVWGVYNEQFF. The DNA for the CDR3 is TGCAGCGTTTGGGGGGTCTACAATGAGCAGTTCTTC.